This T cell receptor beta chain stems from a study of cytomegalovirus exposure and HLA in healthy donors. Study-wide findings and caveats: In a later analysis, the majority of CMV-associated beta chains seemingly showed HLA restriction.

Remarks on this clone: Its antigen is not known.

V lost 5 bases and J lost 5; bases outside the gene matches: 7. The CDR3 is 15 residues long. Germline CDR1 SGHDN, CDR2 FVKESK. PCR used 60 Vbeta primers and 13 Jbeta primers. The assay was immunoSEQ multiplex PCR, and TCRdb's table has in-frame clones only and misses some. The profile covers some 92,000 clones, with around 72% appearing a single time and 11% taken by the ten largest. The chain employs TRBV14 and TRBJ2-5; 11 bases match TRBD1. Sequenced sample: PBMCs. The TCR was taken from a man between 18 and 29 years old in good health and CMV-seropositive. CDR3 loop: CASSYGTGGGETQYF. CDR3 bases: TGTGCCAGCAGCTACGGGACAGGGGGAGGGGAGACCCAGTACTTC.